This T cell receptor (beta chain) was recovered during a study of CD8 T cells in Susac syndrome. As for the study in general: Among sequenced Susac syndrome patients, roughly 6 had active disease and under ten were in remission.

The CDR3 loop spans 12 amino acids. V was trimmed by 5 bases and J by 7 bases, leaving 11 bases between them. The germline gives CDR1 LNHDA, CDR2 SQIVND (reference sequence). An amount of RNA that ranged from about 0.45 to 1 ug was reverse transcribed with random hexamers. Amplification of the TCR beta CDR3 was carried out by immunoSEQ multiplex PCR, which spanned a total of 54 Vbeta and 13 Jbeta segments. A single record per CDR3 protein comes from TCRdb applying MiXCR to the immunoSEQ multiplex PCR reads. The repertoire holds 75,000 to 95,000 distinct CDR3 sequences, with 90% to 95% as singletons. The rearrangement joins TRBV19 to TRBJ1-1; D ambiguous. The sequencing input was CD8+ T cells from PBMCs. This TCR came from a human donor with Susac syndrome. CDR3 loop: CASSPDSFEAFF. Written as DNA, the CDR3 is TGTGCCAGTAGTCCCGACTCATTTGAAGCTTTCTTT.